Listed below are T cell receptor beta chains from one sample, sequenced in a study of siplizumab effects on memory and regulatory T cells. Sequencing used immunoSEQ multiplex PCR; TCRdb keeps in-frame clones, though not all of them. The sample contains around 100,000 clones, about 95% of which appear only once. The source material was non-Treg CD4+ T cells sorted from blood. The receptors shown here come from a human donor in good health. The CDR3 runs from the conserved cysteine through the conserved F or W.

TRBJ2-5 TRBV6-6 CASSFQQDRGETQYF
TRBJ1-3 TRBV9 CASSVEGQGPSGNTIYF
TRBJ2-2 TRBV29-1 CSVRRQTNTGELFF
TRBJ2-7 TRBV7-9 CASSRSGLAEQYF
TRBJ1-2 TRBV29-1 CCAGSDYGYTF
TRBJ2-5 TRBV5-4 CASSPGSGRISPQYF
TRBJ2-5 TRBV27 CASRPGGAGETQYF
TRBJ2-2 TRBV5-1 CASSSDARRHTGELFF
TRBJ2-5 TRBV2 CASVPGSGRGTQYF
TRBJ1-5 TRBV29-1 CSVMLGSNQPQHF
TRBJ2-1 TRBV9 CASSGPGLTSSYNEQFF
TRBJ2-7 TRBV19 CASSGRESSYEQYF
TRBJ2-2 TRBV2 CASSGDRGTGELFF
TRBJ2-7 TRBV9 CASSVAQGYEQYF
TRBJ1-1 TRBV18 CASSAPGRASTEAFF
TRBJ2-3 TRBV9 CASSHRWATDTQYF
TRBJ2-5 TRBV2 CASSGQYQETQYF
TRBJ2-7 TRBV9 CASSVGGTSGYEQYF
TRBJ1-4 TRBV6-5 CASSSNRGEKLFF
TRBJ2-3 TRBV5-4 CASSAGGVSTDTQYF
TRBJ2-2 TRBV7-2 CASSQDPGAAGELFF
TRBJ2-3 TRBV19 CASSIVGQVGDTQYF
TRBJ1-4 TRBV18 CASSPASFQGLFF
TRBJ2-3 TRBV7-3 CASSLGSGTDTQYF
TRBJ2-1 TRBV30 CAWGSGIQTYNEQFF
TRBJ2-7 TRBV25-1 CASSGGLAGGTSSYEQYF
TRBJ1-4 TRBV7-3 CASSKTGTANEKLFF
TRBJ1-3 TRBV15 CATSRDHMGIGNTIYF
TRBJ2-1 TRBV5-4 CASSLSSGQSYNEQFF
TRBJ2-7 TRBV7-3 CASSSGQGHDEQYF
TRBJ1-5 TRBV28 CASSLVSNQPQHF
TRBJ2-7 TRBV5-1 CASSFMGSSYEQYF
TRBJ1-2 TRBV27 CASSWGGGAYGYTF
TRBJ1-5 TRBV27 CASSSLSNINQPQHF
TRBJ2-5 TRBV19 CATRAVPGAQETQYF
TRBJ2-4 TRBV11-2 CASSLAGAKNIQYF
TRBJ2-2 TRBV4-1 CASSQTSGRGGELFF
TRBJ2-5 TRBV7-9 CASSLRQQETQYF
TRBJ1-1 TRBV2 CASRKGALRAFF
TRBJ1-5 TRBV19 CASRTDGRGNQPQHF
TRBJ2-5 TRBV4-2 CASSQVGFETQYF
TRBJ1-4 TRBV19 CASSRRETNEKLFF
TRBJ2-7 TRBV2 CASSPETGWVYEQYF
TRBJ1-3 TRBV18 CASSPPVGLSGNTIYF
TRBJ2-5 TRBV5-4 CASSPLGQQETQYF
TRBJ2-1 TRBV5-1 CASKRDGYNEQFF
TRBJ2-3 TRBV6-4 CASRLAAGGVDTQYF
TRBJ2-7 TRBV19 CASSVFSGSYEQYF
TRBJ2-1 TRBV11-2 CASSKGLGNEQFF
TRBJ1-4 TRBV7-6 CASRPTGKEKLFF
TRBJ2-3 TRBV28 CASRAGAVVDTQYF
TRBJ2-2 TRBV2 CASSRGSNTGELFF
TRBJ2-2 TRBV21-1 CASSKMARRVTGELFF
TRBJ2-1 TRBV6-5 CASRRDSLSYNEQFF
TRBJ2-3 TRBV9 CASSVPTGTGSTDTQYF